The clone carrying this T cell receptor beta chain appeared a few times. The sample carries other DNA sequences with the same CDR3. The repertoire was sequenced with immunoSEQ multiplex PCR; TCRdb's copy has only in-frame clones and lacks some. This sample has approximately 2,000,000 clones; around 90% occur once, and the top ten carry 0.37%. This specimen comes from a study of shared clonotypes between healthy human individuals. Background on the study: CD8 memory received one plate per donor, CD8 naive two, CD4 memory three and CD4 naive three.

CD4+ cells yielded CD45RA+ naive and CD45RA-negative memory subsets. The sequence derives from a man between 18 and 29 years old in good health. Some clones in this sample may be carry-over from other donors' samples. Sequenced sample: naive CD4+ T cells from PBMCs. Sample subset: CD45RA+ positively selected.

CDR3 residues: CAWSVRTDTQYF. DNA for the CDR3: TGTGCCTGGAGTGTAAGGACAGATACGCAGTATTTT. The J gene is TRBJ2-3, the V gene TRBV30; D not resolved. Germline CDR1 and CDR2: GTSNPN and SVGIG (reference sequence). The CDR3 covers 12 residues. V was pared by 0 bases and J by 3 bases, with 4 bases between. Looking up the rest from reference TRBV30 and TRBJ2-3 gives the full variable domain: SQTIHQWPATLVQPVGSPLSLECTVEGTSNPNLYWYRQAAGRGLQLLFYSVGIGQISSEVPQNLSASRPQDRQFILSSKKLLLSDSGFYLCAWSVRTDTQYFGPGTRLTVL.